This TCR beta chain was retrieved from a study of siplizumab effects on memory and regulatory T cells. Study-level findings and limits: A minor share of alloreactive clones matched unstimulated subsets. Controls had approximately 25% Treg-derived mappable alloreactive CD4+ clones on average, versus less than 70% with siplizumab. Naive T cells were seemingly more diverse than memory cells, and major contributions to the alloresponse seemed to be made by them.

Measured with immunoSEQ multiplex PCR; TCRdb has only the in-frame clones, and not every one. The top ten hold around 0.15% of the sample, which has 90,000 to 150,000 clones, 93% seen once. Comments on this clone: Its target is unknown.

The CDR3 sequence is 11 residues long. The germline CDR1 and CDR2 sequences are SGHTA and FQGNSA. The ends were cut back, 2 bases at V and 16 bases at J, with 12 bases in the middle. This clonotype originated in a human donor in good health. Sequenced input: non-Treg CD4+ T cells sorted from blood. The V and J genes are TRBV7-2 and TRBJ1-5, with D perhaps matching TRBD1 (5 bases). The CDR3 loop reads CASSLKGPVHF. CDR3 sequence (DNA): TGTGCCAGCAGCTTAAAGGGGCCCGTCCATTTT.